These 20 T cell receptor beta chains came from one sample sequenced in a study of blood T cell repertoires in COVID-19. Generated by immunoSEQ multiplex PCR, the TCRdb table keeps only in-frame clones and is missing some. This table has about half a million clones, 88% appearing once. Sequenced sample: PBMCs or T cells enriched from blood (not recorded which). Receptors were obtained from a woman in her fifties or sixties who had recovered from COVID-19.

This clone turned up a few times. The rearrangement links TRBV7-6 to TRBJ2-2, with 8 positions matching TRBD1. V was clipped by 5 bases and J by 1 base; unmatched bases: 9. The CDR3 totals 17 residues. The germline V gene encodes CDR1 SGHVS and CDR2 FNYEAQ. The CDR3 coding sequence is TGTGCCAGCAGCCTCGATATCGGGACAGGGAACACCGGGGAGCTGTTTTTT. Protein: CASSLDIGTGNTGELFF.

This rearrangement joins TRBV2 to TRBJ1-5; TRBD1 agrees at 7 bases. Trimming took 5 bases from V and 6 from J; bases not matched to a gene: 7. The CDR3 extends over 14 amino acids. From germline, CDR1 is SNHLY and CDR2 FYNNEI. CDR3 coding DNA: TGTGCCAGCAGTTCGACAGGGTGGGGTCAGCCCCAGCATTTT. Translating it yields CASSSTGWGQPQHF.

This clone came up a few times. The chain uses TRBV7-9 and TRBJ1-1, with D unresolved. Germline CDR1 SEHNR, CDR2 FQNEAQ (reference sequence). The CDR3 contains 15 residues. V lost 2 bases, J lost 5 bases, and 15 bases lay in between. The CDR3 spells CASSLNREVRTEAFF. The CDR3 nucleotides are TGTGCCAGCAGCTTAAACCGGGAAGTAAGAACTGAAGCTTTCTTT.

The chain is built from TRBV2 and TRBJ1-2, with TRBD1 matching over 7 bases. The germline V gene has CDR1 SNHLY and CDR2 FYNNEI. V shed 4 bases and J 4 bases; nucleotides not matched to a gene: 3. The CDR3 consists of 13 residues. The CDR3 coding sequence is TGTGCCAGCAGTGGACAGGGAACCTATGGCTACACCTTC. It encodes CASSGQGTYGYTF.

The chain joins TRBV7-9 to TRBJ2-5, with D unclear. The CDR3 runs to 17 residues. Looked up from germline, CDR1 is SEHNR and CDR2 is FQNEAQ (reference sequence). Trimming stripped 1 base from V and 2 bases from J, with 17 bases between. The CDR3 nucleotides read TGTGCCAGCAGCTTAGACGTTTCCCGAGTTCGGCAAGAGACCCAGTACTTC. Translating it yields CASSLDVSRVRQETQYF.

The chain uses TRBV6-1 and TRBJ1-5, with D hard to call. Germline lookup yields CDR1 MNHNS and CDR2 SASEGT. V gave up 3 bases and J gave up 2 bases, with 8 bases separating them. This CDR3 comprises 14 residues. The CDR3 DNA is TGTGCCAGCAGTGAGGTAGAGGGCAATCAGCCCCAGCATTTT. This codes for CASSEVEGNQPQHF.

The chain joins TRBV10-3 to TRBJ2-3, with 7 bases matching TRBD2. This CDR3 has 13 residues. Germline V gene lookup returns CDR1 ENHRY and CDR2 SYGVKD. The V and J ends lost 6 bases and 4 bases, in that order; junction bases with no gene match: 4. CDR3 in amino acids: CAISETSPDTQYF. CDR3 coding DNA: TGTGCCATCAGCGAGACTAGCCCAGATACGCAGTATTTT.

The V and J genes are TRBV5-4 and TRBJ1-1; 9 bases are shared with TRBD1. Unmatched junction bases numbered 3, after V lost 2 bases and J lost 4 bases. The germline gives CDR1 SGHNT, CDR2 YYREEE (reference sequence). The CDR3 spans 14 residues. The DNA of the CDR3 is TGTGCCAGCAGCTTTAACAGGGGGCCCACTGAAGCTTTCTTT. Translation: CASSFNRGPTEAFF.

The chain joins TRBV6-5 to TRBJ2-6; possibly TRBD2 for D (5 bases). This CDR3 region has 16 residues. The V and J ends lost 2 bases and 0 bases respectively, with 8 bases between them. Per the germline V gene, CDR1 is MNHEY and CDR2 is SVGAGI. The CDR3 protein is CASSYVGSSGANVLTF. CDR3 nucleotides: TGTGCCAGCAGTTACGTGGGGAGCTCTGGGGCCAACGTCCTGACTTTC.

This sequence joins TRBV6-6 and TRBJ1-1; D remains unclear. The V gene lost 7 bases and the J gene lost 4 bases, with 13 bases spanning the gap. The CDR3 has 13 amino acids. From germline, CDR1 is MNHNY and CDR2 SVGAGI (reference sequence). The CDR3 sequence: CASNVDGVTEAFF. CDR3 nucleotide sequence: TGTGCCAGCAACGTTGACGGAGTCACTGAAGCTTTCTTT.

V usage is TRBV6-1 and J usage is TRBJ1-5; D unclear. The CDR3 is 17 residues long. V lost 1 base to trimming and J lost 0 bases, with 13 bases between them. Germline V gives CDR1 MNHNS, CDR2 SASEGT. The CDR3 is CASSEEPAGYSNQPQHF. CDR3 bases: TGTGCCAGCAGTGAAGAGCCAGCGGGATATAGCAATCAGCCCCAGCATTTT.

This rearrangement joins TRBV6-1 to TRBJ1-2, with D maybe TRBD1 (5 bases). Trimming took off 3 bases at V and 4 bases at J, with 18 bases between the two ends. The CDR3 length is 16 residues. CDR1 MNHNS and CDR2 SASEGT come from the germline V gene. The CDR3 DNA is TGTGCCAGCAGTGAGTGGCGGCGGGGGAAACTCTATGGCTACACCTTC. Encoded protein: CASSEWRRGKLYGYTF.

The rearrangement uses TRBV11-2 and TRBJ1-5; no reliable D call. CDR1 and CDR2 (germline): SGHAT, FQNNGV. Deletions cut 6 bases from V and 0 bases from J, with 15 bases between. The CDR3 sequence is 16 residues long. CDR3 loop: CASSDTRLYSNQPQHF. The CDR3 DNA is TGTGCCAGCAGTGACACCCGATTATATAGCAATCAGCCCCAGCATTTT.

V and J are TRBV14 and TRBJ2-7, with a tentative D call TRBD1 (5 bases). Trimming took off 4 bases at V and 4 bases at J, with 11 bases between the two ends. The CDR3 consists of 13 residues. Per germline, CDR1 SGHDN and CDR2 FVKESK. The chain's CDR3 is CASSRRKGYEQYF. CDR3 in DNA: TGTGCCAGCAGCCGTAGGAAGGGGTACGAGCAGTACTTC.

This chain joins TRBV3-1 (or the pseudogene TRBV3-2) and TRBJ2-1; 7 bases fit TRBD2. V shed 1 base, J shed 6 bases, and the junction held 6 bases outside the gene matches. This CDR3 spans 15 amino acids. Germline assignment: CDR1 LGHDT and CDR2 YNNKEL (reference sequence). As DNA, the CDR3 is TGTGCCAGCAGCCAAGCGGGGGGTTCTGGCAATGAGCAGTTCTTC. It specifies CASSQAGGSGNEQFF.

The chain joins TRBV4-1 to TRBJ1-5; weak D call: TRBD1 (5 bases). Germline-derived CDR1 and CDR2 are MGHRA and YSYEKL. V lost 0 bases and J lost 6, with 9 bases in between. The CDR3 contains 14 residues. The CDR3 DNA follows: TGCGCCAGCAGCCAAGATAGGGGAATTCAGCCCCAGCATTTT. As protein: CASSQDRGIQPQHF.

The chain recombines TRBV3-1 (or the pseudogene TRBV3-2) with TRBJ2-7; D is perhaps TRBD1 (5 bases). This CDR3 region has 12 residues. Germline V gives CDR1 LGHDT, CDR2 YNNKEL (reference sequence). Trimming left V 4 bases short and J 7 bases short, with 11 bases between. CDR3 nucleotides: TGTGCCAGCAGCCCCTCAGGGTCGGAGCAGTACTTC. This translates into CASSPSGSEQYF.

V gene TRBV15 combines with J gene TRBJ1-3, with no clear D. Looked up from germline, CDR1 is LNHNV and CDR2 is YYDKDF (reference sequence). Trimming removed 4 bases from V and 2 bases from J, with 12 bases in between. The CDR3 contains 15 residues. CDR3 nucleotides: TGTGCCACCAGCATGCAGAGAGGTGCTGGAAACACCATATATTTT. Protein product: CATSMQRGAGNTIYF.

The V gene is TRBV5-1, the J gene TRBJ1-1; 8 bases line up with TRBD1. The CDR3 runs to 14 residues. Germline trimming cut 4 bases from V and 1 base from J; bases unmatched to any gene: 3. Germline CDR1 SGHRS, CDR2 YFSETQ. For the CDR3, the DNA is TGCGCCAGCAGCGCGGGACAGGCGAACACTGAAGCTTTCTTT. Protein product: CASSAGQANTEAFF.

This clone has a handful of counts. This specimen includes other DNA sequences encoding the same CDR3. This chain links TRBV9 with TRBJ1-1, with 8 bases identical to TRBD1. The ends lost 5 bases at V and 2 bases at J; junction bases unmatched: 5. CDR1 and CDR2 (germline): SGDLS, YYNGEE. The CDR3 has 14 residues. CDR3 sequence (DNA): TGTGCCAGCAGTCCCGACAGGGGAAACACTGAAGCTTTCTTT. The encoded protein is CASSPDRGNTEAFF.